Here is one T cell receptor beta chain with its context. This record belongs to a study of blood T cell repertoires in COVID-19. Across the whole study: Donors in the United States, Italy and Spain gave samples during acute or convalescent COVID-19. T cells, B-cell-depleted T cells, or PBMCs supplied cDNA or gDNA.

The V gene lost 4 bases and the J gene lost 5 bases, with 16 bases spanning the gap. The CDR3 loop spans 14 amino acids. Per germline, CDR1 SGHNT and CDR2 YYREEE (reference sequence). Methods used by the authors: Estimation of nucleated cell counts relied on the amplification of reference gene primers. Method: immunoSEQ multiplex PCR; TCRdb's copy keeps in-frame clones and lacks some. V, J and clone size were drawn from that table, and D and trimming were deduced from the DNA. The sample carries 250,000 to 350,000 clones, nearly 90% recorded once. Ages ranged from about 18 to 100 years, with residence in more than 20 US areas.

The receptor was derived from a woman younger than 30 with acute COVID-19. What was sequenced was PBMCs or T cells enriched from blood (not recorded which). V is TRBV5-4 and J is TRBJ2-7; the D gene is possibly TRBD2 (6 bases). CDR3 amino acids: CASSQFGGRNEQYF. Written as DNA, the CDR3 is TGTGCCAGCAGCCAATTTGGGGGGAGGAACGAGCAGTACTTC.